The 18 T cell receptor beta chains in this list originate from one sample, sequenced in a study of T cell repertoires in cytomegalovirus infection (dated by TCRdb to about 2019). Data came from an Illumina HiSeq 1500. The public reads were run again by TCRdb, first through fastp at Q25 and then through MiXCR, and only productive beta chains were kept. Each CDR3 protein gets just one entry, which takes the most common genes and DNA from the rows behind it. The sample table holds 100,000 to 150,000 distinct CDR3 sequences, of which 8.8% were seen once. The top ten constitute 10% of the sample. Sequencing input: PBMCs. The source of these receptors is a human donor in good health (CMV status not recorded). Some clones in this sample may be carry-over from other donors' samples.

This chain links TRBV5-4 with TRBJ2-5; 7 nucleotides align to TRBD1. Unmatched junction bases numbered 4, after V lost 0 bases and J lost 2 bases. There are 15 residues in the CDR3. CDR1 is SGHNT, CDR2 YYREEE, per germline (reference sequence). The CDR3 coding sequence is TGTGCCAGCAGCTTGGAAGGGGGCCCTCAAGAGACCCAGTACTTC. The encoded protein is CASSLEGGPQETQYF.

This rearrangement joins TRBV20-1 to TRBJ1-5, with a tentative D call TRBD1 (5 bases). Germline loops: CDR1 DFQATT, CDR2 SNEGSKA (reference sequence). V lost 0 bases and J lost 1, with 16 bases in between. CDR3 length: 17 residues. CDR3 sequence (DNA): TGCAGTGCTAGAGATATATCCAGGGCTGGGAGCAATCAGCCCCAGCATTTT. This gives the protein CSARDISRAGSNQPQHF.

This clonotype was counted many times. V usage is TRBV7-2 and J usage is TRBJ1-3; unclear D gene. Germline CDR1 and CDR2: SGHTA and FQGNSA. The V end lost 6 bases, the J end lost 0 bases, and 6 bases lay between the germline ends. CDR3 length: 13 amino acids. CDR3 sequence: CASSVFSGNTIYF. The CDR3 region has the DNA TGTGCCAGCAGTGTTTTCTCTGGAAACACCATATATTTT.

This clonotype came up a few times. V gene TRBV11-1 combines with J gene TRBJ2-1, with 9 bases that match TRBD1. V trimming: 5 bases; J trimming: 8 bases; junction bases outside the gene matches: 7. Germline lookup yields CDR1 SGHAT and CDR2 FQDESV (reference sequence). The CDR3 runs 14 residues. The CDR3 bases are TGTGCCAGCAGCCCGGGACAGGGTTTTCATGAGCAGTTCTTC. Protein: CASSPGQGFHEQFF. Using reference TRBV11-1 and TRBJ2-1 for the parts outside the CDR3, the full variable domain is EAEVAQSPRYKITEKSQAVAFWCDPISGHATLYWYRQILGQGPELLVQFQDESVVDDSQLPKDRFSAERLKGVDSTLKIQPAELGDSAMYLCASSPGQGFHEQFFGPGTRLTVL.

This clonotype has a count of ten or more. The chain recombines TRBV20-1 with TRBJ2-5; possible D gene TRBD2, 6 bases. This CDR3 is built from 15 residues. Looked up from germline, CDR1 is DFQATT and CDR2 is SNEGSKA (reference sequence). Trimming shortened V by 0 bases and J by 2 bases, and 13 bases separated the two germline ends. The CDR3 is CSARETGLPQETQYF. In nucleotides, the CDR3 is TGCAGTGCTAGAGAAACGGGACTGCCACAAGAGACCCAGTACTTC.

This clonotype was observed many times. The chain recombines TRBV7-9 with TRBJ1-3; 7 bases agree with TRBD1. After removal of 4 bases from V and 2 bases from J, the junction contained 11 bases not matched to a gene. The CDR3 runs to 17 residues. Germline CDR1 reads SEHNR; CDR2 reads FQNEAQ (reference sequence). The CDR3 loop is CASSSPPGQVAGNTIYF. CDR3 sequence (DNA): TGTGCCAGCAGCTCGCCTCCCGGACAGGTGGCTGGAAACACCATATATTTT.

This clonotype was recorded many times. V gene TRBV7-9 combines with J gene TRBJ1-1; D may be TRBD1 (6 bases). The CDR3 runs 15 residues. CDR1 is SEHNR, CDR2 FQNEAQ, per germline (reference sequence). V was pared by 2 bases and J by 3 bases, with 13 bases between. CDR3 sequence: CASSLIQGQDTEAFF. CDR3 bases: TGTGCCAGCAGCTTAATTCAGGGGCAGGACACTGAAGCTTTCTTT.

This clonotype occurred many times. The chain recombines TRBV7-2 with TRBJ2-2, with a possible D match to TRBD1 (7 bases). The V gene's germline CDR1 is SGHTA and CDR2 FQGNSA. This CDR3 has 14 amino acids. V was pared by 0 bases and J by 6 bases, with 8 bases between. CDR3 amino acids: CASSLARGAGELFF. CDR3 DNA: TGTGCCAGCAGCTTAGCCAGGGGGGCCGGGGAGCTGTTTTTT. Complete variable domain (other parts from reference TRBV7-2 and TRBJ2-2): GAGVSQSPSNKVTEKGKDVELRCDPISGHTALYWYRQSLGQGLEFLIYFQGNSAPDKSGLPSDRFSAERTGGSVSTLTIQRTQQEDSAVYLCASSLARGAGELFFGEGSRLTVL.

The V and J genes are TRBV6-2 or TRBV6-3 and TRBJ2-1, with a weak D call TRBD1 (6 bases). The CDR3 consists of 15 residues. CDR1 is MNHEY, CDR2 SVGEGT, per germline. The V and J ends lost 6 bases and 2 bases respectively, with 14 bases between them. CDR3 DNA sequence: TGTGCCAGCAGGGAACAGGGATTTCCCTACAATGAGCAGTTCTTC. It specifies CASREQGFPYNEQFF.

This clonotype came up many times. The chain has TRBV12-3 or TRBV12-4 and TRBJ1-5; D call uncertain. The ends were cut back, 2 bases at V and 3 bases at J, with 17 bases in the middle. This CDR3 contains 17 residues. CDR3 loop: CASSLNPRTKANQPQHF. CDR3 nucleotides: TGTGCCAGCAGTTTAAATCCCCGGACCAAGGCCAATCAGCCCCAGCATTTT.

In this sample, this clonotype turned up many times. The V gene is TRBV12-3 or TRBV12-4, the J gene TRBJ1-6; 8 bases map to TRBD1. The CDR3 is made up of 15 amino acids. With V trimmed by 8 bases and J by 8 bases, 11 bases remained unmatched. This CDR3 reads CASGRQGSTHSPLHF. Written as DNA, the CDR3 is TGTGCCAGCGGCCGACAGGGGTCTACCCATTCACCCCTCCACTTT.

This clonotype was seen at least ten times. The V and J genes are TRBV7-2 and TRBJ2-3; the match to TRBD2 covers 16 bases. Losses at the gene ends were 0 bases for V and 3 bases for J; bases not matched to a gene: 0. This CDR3 contains 17 residues. Germline assignment: CDR1 SGHTA and CDR2 FQGNSA. In nucleotides, the CDR3 is TGTGCCAGCAGCTTAGCGGGACTAGCGGGGGGGACAGATACGCAGTATTTT. Translating gives CASSLAGLAGGTDTQYF.

This clonotype was counted at least ten times. The chain has TRBV12-3 or TRBV12-4 and TRBJ1-1; possible D gene TRBD1, 5 bases. Trimming left V 5 bases short and J 2 bases short, with 15 bases between. CDR3 length: 15 residues. For the CDR3, the DNA is TGTGCCAGCAGTCAAGGGACGCAGGGAAACACTGAAGCTTTCTTT. Translation gives CASSQGTQGNTEAFF.

This clonotype was seen ten or more times. J is TRBJ1-2 and V is TRBV18; 7 bases are a match to TRBD1. The CDR3 is 13 amino acids. V was pared by 4 bases and J by 6 bases, with 5 bases of the junction left unmatched. Germline V gene lookup returns CDR1 KGHSH and CDR2 LQKENI. Here the CDR3 reads CASSLRDSNGYTF. The CDR3 DNA reads TGTGCCAGCTCACTTAGGGACAGTAATGGCTACACCTTC.

This clonotype occurred many times. CDR3 amino acids: CSVARPEVNTEAFF. The CDR3 nucleotides read TGCAGCGTTGCGCGACCTGAGGTGAACACTGAAGCTTTCTTT. The rearrangement uses TRBV29-1 and TRBJ1-1; D is unresolved. Deletions cut 4 bases from V and 0 bases from J, with 12 bases between. The length of the CDR3 is 14 residues. Germline CDR1 is SQVTM and CDR2 is ANQGSEA.

The chain employs TRBV28 and TRBJ2-1; 8 bases line up with TRBD2. Germline CDR1 and CDR2: MDHEN and SYDVKM. CDR3 length: 16 residues. Trimming removed 6 bases from V and 1 base from J; junction bases left unmatched: 8. The CDR3 spells CASSPAGVQSYNEQFF. CDR3 in DNA: TGTGCCAGCAGCCCAGCGGGGGTGCAGTCCTACAATGAGCAGTTCTTC.

This clonotype was observed many times. The gene calls are TRBV3-1 and TRBJ1-1; D not certain. Trimming stripped 7 bases from V and 0 bases from J, with 12 bases between. The CDR3 contains 14 residues. Germline V gives CDR1 LGHDT, CDR2 YNNKEL (reference sequence). This CDR3 reads CASTPAVMNTEAFF. CDR3 nucleotide sequence: TGTGCCAGCACCCCGGCGGTGATGAACACTGAAGCTTTCTTT.

The genes are TRBV5-4 and TRBJ1-4; no clear D. This CDR3 region has 13 residues. The V and J ends lost 3 bases and 8 bases respectively, with 11 bases between them. Germline V gene lookup returns CDR1 SGHNT and CDR2 YYREEE (reference sequence). CDR3: CASSYDNLEKLFF. The CDR3 DNA reads as TGTGCCAGCAGCTACGACAATCTGGAAAAACTGTTTTTT.